This TCR beta chain was profiled in a study of cytomegalovirus exposure and HLA in healthy donors. Study information: Approximately 85 million unique TCRs from HLA-typed donors made up an early data release. General study points: Donors were assumed by presence/absence analyses to have roughly uniform sequencing depth. The study recorded over 150 TCR beta chains that were cytomegalovirus-associated.

With regard to this clone: The antigen is not known.

CDR3 length: 15 residues. Per the germline V gene, CDR1 is KGHSH and CDR2 is LQKENI. V shed 3 bases and J shed 2 bases, with 14 bases lying between them. Both 60 Vbeta primers and 13 Jbeta primers went into the PCR. The data were produced by immunoSEQ multiplex PCR, yet TCRdb's version contains in-frame clones alone and is incomplete. The sample consists of approximately 200,000 clones, over 65% of them appearing once. This receptor was taken from a man in his forties in good health and CMV-seronegative. The V call is TRBV18, the J call TRBJ2-7; D is unresolved. What was sequenced was PBMCs. The CDR3 loop is CASSPSYEATYEQYF. Here the CDR3 DNA reads TGTGCCAGCTCACCCTCGTACGAGGCCACCTACGAGCAGTACTTC.